A single T cell receptor (beta chain) is shown here with its context. Its cognate antigen has yet to be identified. There are no base qualities to consult, and no much larger clone falls within one base. TCRbeta CDR3 regions were profiled with the immunoSEQ Assay using bias-controlled multiplex PCR amplification of genomic DNA. From the authors' description of their analysis: To quantify the absolute abundance of each unique TCRbeta CDR3 region, the sequences were collapsed and filtered. Differential abundance was tested with two models: a binomial (Fisher-equivalent) model and a beta-binomial model that adds time-dependent variance fitted from healthy donors. Any clone with fewer than 5 combined templates was excluded, and a clone was called differentially abundant if its Benjamini-Hochberg FDR was below 0.01. The form v = (b*log(k)+a)^2 was used to model beta-binomial variance as a function of total template count across the two samples. In its TCRdb copy, this immuneACCESS table keeps in-frame sequences only and misses some clones. Where compared with another copy, unresolved V genes explain less than half of these, and the others have no known cause. The V and J calls and clone size were taken over from that table, and D and trimming were inferred from the DNA. In this sample the table shows approximately 100,000 clones, around nine tenths of which occur a single time. Jointly, the top ten make up 3.5% to 5% of the sample.

These data come from a study of identifying expanded T cells in peripheral blood (dated by TCRdb to between 2018 and 2021). Notes on the research overall: Four technical replicates, made by sequencing separate aliquots from the same pool of genomic DNA, were compared pairwise.

The germline V gene gives CDR1 as SGHTA and CDR2 as FQGTGA. V and J lose 2 bases and 5 bases, and a span of 5 bases separates them. From cysteine to phenylalanine, the CDR3 is 12 amino acids long. Solely the CDR3 DNA is kept, with 36 bases framed from the first base. During the collection period, no immune events, such as infections, were documented for the healthy donors. Time-dependent variance in a beta-binomial model of T-cell clone differential abundance was calibrated using healthy-donor blood repertoires as a training cohort. The training cohort comprised 10 or so healthy donors, 3 female and 7 male. On average the donors were around 45 years old, and their ages spanned 29 to 64 years. Whole blood, obtained from a commercial supplier, was collected from each healthy donor at three time points spaced around 2 weeks apart. Genomic DNA was extracted from unsorted whole blood for immunosequencing.

General conclusions and limits of the study: Across all healthy-donor time intervals, the beta-binomial model significantly cut both the number of clones called differentially abundant and the false-positive rate. In all healthy donors, the variance in clone template counts between samples taken about 14 days apart rose significantly as total template count increased. The binomial model flagged around 1.3 differentially abundant clones between technical replicates, compared with about 17 over around two weeks and about 20 over around four weeks. The authors expected biological variance in healthy repertoires might increase further over much longer intervals such as months to years.

The specimen sequenced was blood. The chain is encoded by TRBV7-3 joined to TRBJ2-3; a tentative D match to TRBD1 spans 5 bases. The TCR originated in a person between 18 and 70 years old in good health. The CDR3 region reads CASSLQGDTQYF. The sequenced DNA is TGTGCCAGCAGCTTACAGGGAGATACGCAGTATTTT.